Listed below are T cell receptor beta chains from one sample, sequenced in a study of technical replicates of blood from a few donors. Repertoires were generated with immunoSEQ multiplex PCR, while TCRdb's copy carries only in-frame clones and drops some. The table has roughly 69,000 clones, approximately 97% seen once. Sequenced: T cells isolated from PBMCs. These TCRs come from a human donor in good health. Each CDR3 is given with its conserved first and last residue. Fields, in order: clone size, V gene, D gene, J gene, CDR3 protein, CDR3 DNA. A D gene is named only where the DNA matches it firmly. A row's size may be missing; if present it is once, few, many or a size class.

-,TRBV6-6,TRBD1,TRBJ1-6,CASSRTGDNSPLHF,TGTGCCAGCAGTCGGACAGGGGATAATTCACCCCTCCACTTT
-,TRBV7-9,-,TRBJ1-4,CASRPTLQGEKLFF,TGTGCCAGCAGGCCCACTCTTCAGGGGGAAAAACTGTTTTTT
once,TRBV2,-,TRBJ2-3,CASSVRDTQYF,TGTGCCAGCAGTGTTAGAGATACGCAGTATTTT
-,TRBV9,-,TRBJ1-2,CASSVFQGTADGYTF,TGTGCCAGCAGCGTTTTTCAAGGGACTGCGGATGGCTACACCTTC
-,TRBV19,TRBD1,TRBJ2-7,CASSLGQGGEQYF,TGTGCCAGTAGTTTGGGACAGGGAGGCGAGCAGTACTTC
-,TRBV5-4,-,TRBJ1-2,CASSSSGANYGYTF,TGTGCCAGCAGCTCCTCGGGAGCTAACTATGGCTACACCTTC
-,TRBV11-3,-,TRBJ1-1,CASSLAGGTFF,TGTGCCAGCAGCTTAGCCGGGGGGACATTCTTT
-,TRBV10-3,-,TRBJ2-5,CAISEATAETQYF,TGTGCCATCAGTGAGGCTACCGCGGAGACCCAGTACTTC
-,TRBV6-1,TRBD1,TRBJ2-7,CATTRQGPFYEQYF,TGTGCCACTACCCGACAGGGTCCTTTCTACGAGCAGTACTTC
-,TRBV28,TRBD2,TRBJ2-2,CASSSIRLAGGPGELFF,TGTGCCAGCAGTTCAATCAGACTAGCGGGAGGGCCCGGGGAGCTGTTTTTT
-,TRBV19,-,TRBJ2-7,CARGQGEQYF,TGTGCCAGGGGCCAAGGCGAGCAGTACTTC
-,TRBV28,TRBD2,TRBJ2-7,CASSLGLAGVYEQYF,TGTGCCAGCAGTTTGGGACTAGCGGGTGTCTACGAGCAGTACTTC
-,TRBV6-1,TRBD1,TRBJ1-2,CASSEQDRGQSQGYTF,TGTGCCAGCAGTGAACAAGACAGGGGGCAAAGTCAGGGCTACACCTTC
-,TRBV19,-,TRBJ1-5,CASSISTGGGPNQPQHF,TGTGCCAGTAGTATATCGACAGGCGGGGGTCCCAATCAGCCCCAGCATTTT
-,TRBV5-1,-,TRBJ2-4,CASSRDSLGAKNIQYF,TGCGCCAGCAGCCGCGACAGCCTTGGGGCCAAAAACATTCAGTACTTC
-,TRBV4-1,TRBD2,TRBJ2-5,CASSFRLAEETQYF,TGCGCCAGCAGCTTCCGACTAGCTGAAGAGACCCAGTACTTC
-,TRBV6-1,TRBD1,TRBJ1-4,CASQGQGGEKLFF,TGTGCCAGCCAAGGACAGGGAGGAGAAAAACTGTTTTTT
once,TRBV19,TRBD1,TRBJ2-5,CASRRTGLQETQYF,TGTGCCAGTAGAAGGACAGGGCTTCAAGAGACCCAGTACTTC
once,TRBV11-3,TRBD1,TRBJ1-4,CASSSGTGRNEKLFF,TGTGCCAGCAGCTCCGGGACAGGGCGTAATGAAAAACTGTTTTTT
once,TRBV6-5,-,TRBJ1-6,CASRRGRDSPLHF,TGTGCCAGCAGAAGGGGAAGGGATTCACCCCTCCACTTT
-,TRBV4-1,TRBD1,TRBJ1-5,CASSQGHDGGQHSNQPQHF,TGCGCCAGCAGCCAAGGTCATGATGGGGGACAGCATAGCAATCAGCCCCAGCATTTT
-,TRBV6-5,TRBD1,TRBJ2-7,CASSSGQDSYEQYF,TGTGCCAGCAGCTCCGGACAGGACTCCTACGAGCAGTACTTC
-,TRBV27,TRBD1,TRBJ2-3,CASNRQGASTDTQYF,TGTGCCAGCAACCGACAGGGGGCTTCCACAGATACGCAGTATTTT
-,TRBV13,-,TRBJ2-7,CASSLEPSEQYF,TGTGCCAGCAGCTTAGAGCCATCCGAGCAGTACTTC
-,TRBV5-4,-,TRBJ2-3,CASSLVGADTQYF,TGTGCCAGCAGCTTGGTCGGGGCAGATACGCAGTATTTT
-,TRBV4-1,TRBD1,TRBJ1-5,CASSQAPGQDQPQHF,TGCGCCAGCAGCCAAGCCCCGGGACAGGATCAGCCCCAGCATTTT
-,TRBV7-2,TRBD1,TRBJ2-7,CASSLDRGVYEQYF,TGTGCCAGCAGCTTAGACAGGGGAGTCTACGAGCAGTACTTC
-,TRBV25-1,-,TRBJ2-2,CASTILGGGENTGELFF,TGTGCCAGCACCATACTCGGTGGCGGGGAGAACACCGGGGAGCTGTTTTTT
-,TRBV19,TRBD2,TRBJ2-1,CASSSRPSGSRFGEQFF,TGTGCCAGTAGTTCCCGCCCTAGCGGGAGTCGGTTTGGTGAGCAGTTCTTC
-,TRBV19,TRBD2,TRBJ2-7,CASSRTAGGSLSHEQYF,TGTGCCAGTAGTAGGACTGCTGGCGGGAGTTTATCGCACGAGCAGTACTTC
-,TRBV7-3,-,TRBJ1-1,CASSLPGGTEAFF,TGTGCCAGCAGCTTACCCGGCGGGACTGAAGCTTTCTTT